These T cell receptor beta chains were read from a single sample in a study of blood T cell repertoires in COVID-19. Profiling relied on immunoSEQ multiplex PCR, and the TCRdb table lists in-frame clones only, not all of them. Of fewer than 30,000 clones detected, 80% to 90% appear once; the ten largest clones hold around 28%. The sample taken for sequencing was peripheral blood. The receptors stem from a woman of 80 years or more with COVID-19, enrolled during active disease. CDR3s include the opening cysteine and the closing phenylalanine or tryptophan. D genes are given only for firm matches. Only part of the rows carry a size: once, few, many, or a class if the clone is expanded.

TRBJ2-2 - TRBV4-1 - CASSRLLDTGELFF TGCGCCAGCAGCCGGCTTTTGGACACCGGGGAGCTGTTTTTT
TRBJ2-1 once TRBV19 - CASSRATWNEQFF TGTGCCAGTAGTAGGGCCACGTGGAATGAGCAGTTCTTC
TRBJ1-2 - TRBV2 TRBD1 CASSVRQGSYGYTF TGTGCCAGCAGTGTTCGACAGGGGAGTTATGGCTACACCTTC
TRBJ2-1 once TRBV24-1 - CATSDNRVGNEQFF TGTGCCACCAGTGACAACAGGGTTGGCAATGAGCAGTTCTTC
TRBJ2-2 few TRBV12-3/TRBV12-4 - CASMERIGELFF TGTGCCAGCATGGAGCGTATCGGGGAGCTGTTTTTT
TRBJ1-6 - TRBV18 - CASSPGADSPLHF TGTGCCAGCTCACCAGGGGCGGATTCACCCCTCCACTTT
TRBJ1-3 few TRBV19 - CASSTGASWDTIYF TGTGCCAGTAGTACAGGGGCTAGTTGGGACACCATATATTTT
TRBJ1-4 once TRBV5-4 - CASSSGTANEKLFF TGTGCCAGCAGCAGCGGGACGGCAAATGAAAAACTGTTTTTT
TRBJ1-5 - TRBV5-6 - CASSLRGNQPQHF TGTGCCAGCAGCTTGAGGGGAAATCAGCCCCAGCATTTT
TRBJ1-6 - TRBV2 - CASSELSGVTSPLHF TGTGCCAGCAGTGAACTGTCAGGGGTAACTTCACCCCTCCACTTT
TRBJ2-7 - TRBV6-6 TRBD1 CASKRQGETYEQYF TGTGCCAGCAAAAGGCAGGGGGAGACCTACGAGCAGTACTTC
TRBJ1-1 - TRBV6-5 - CASTQEGQNTEAFF TGTGCCAGCACCCAAGAGGGACAGAACACTGAAGCTTTCTTT
TRBJ1-1 once TRBV5-1 - CASSYMTGNTEAFF TGCGCCAGCAGCTACATGACAGGGAACACTGAAGCTTTCTTT
TRBJ2-1 - TRBV7-6 TRBD2 CASSPRTSGGPYNEQFF TGTGCCAGCAGCCCTCGGACTAGCGGGGGGCCATACAATGAGCAGTTCTTC
TRBJ2-2 - TRBV5-4 TRBD2 CASSLLPTSGGAAGELFF TGTGCCAGCAGCTTGCTTCCGACTAGCGGGGGGGCCGCCGGGGAGCTGTTTTTT
TRBJ2-1 - TRBV27 TRBD1 CASSIRGNEQFF TGTGCCAGCAGTATCAGGGGGAATGAGCAGTTCTTC
TRBJ2-7 - TRBV5-1 TRBD1 CASRLQGEDDEQYF TGCGCCAGTCGCCTACAGGGGGAAGACGACGAGCAGTACTTC